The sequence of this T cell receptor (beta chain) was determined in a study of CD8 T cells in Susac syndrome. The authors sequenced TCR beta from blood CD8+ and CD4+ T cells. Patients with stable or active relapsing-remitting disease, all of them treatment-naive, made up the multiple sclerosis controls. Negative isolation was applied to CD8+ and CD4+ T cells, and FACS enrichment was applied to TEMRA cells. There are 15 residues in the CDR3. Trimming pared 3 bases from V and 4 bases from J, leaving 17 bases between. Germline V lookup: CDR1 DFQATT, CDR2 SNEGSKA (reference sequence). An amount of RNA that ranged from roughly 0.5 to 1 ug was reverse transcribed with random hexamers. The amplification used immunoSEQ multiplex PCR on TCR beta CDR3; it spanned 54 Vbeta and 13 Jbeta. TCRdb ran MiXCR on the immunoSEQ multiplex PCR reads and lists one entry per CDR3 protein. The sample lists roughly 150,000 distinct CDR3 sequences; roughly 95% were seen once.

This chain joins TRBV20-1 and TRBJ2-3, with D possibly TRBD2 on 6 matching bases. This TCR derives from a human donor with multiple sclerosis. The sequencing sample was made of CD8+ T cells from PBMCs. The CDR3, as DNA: TGCAGTGCTAGTGGGCGGGGTGAGGGGCCAGATACGCAGTATTTT. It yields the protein CSASGRGEGPDTQYF.